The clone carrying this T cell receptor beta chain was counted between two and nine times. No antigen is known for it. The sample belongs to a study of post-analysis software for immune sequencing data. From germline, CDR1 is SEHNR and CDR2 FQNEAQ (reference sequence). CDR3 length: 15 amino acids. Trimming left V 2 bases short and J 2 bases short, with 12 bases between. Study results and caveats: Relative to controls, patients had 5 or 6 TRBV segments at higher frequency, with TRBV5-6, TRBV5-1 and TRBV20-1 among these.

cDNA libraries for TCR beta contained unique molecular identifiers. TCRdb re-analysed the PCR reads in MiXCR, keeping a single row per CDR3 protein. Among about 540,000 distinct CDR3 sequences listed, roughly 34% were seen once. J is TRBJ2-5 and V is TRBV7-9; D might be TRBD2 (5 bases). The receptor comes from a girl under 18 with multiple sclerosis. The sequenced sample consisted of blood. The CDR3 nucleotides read TGTGCCAGCAGCTTAACGGTCAGCGGTCAAGAGACCCAGTACTTC. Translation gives CASSLTVSGQETQYF. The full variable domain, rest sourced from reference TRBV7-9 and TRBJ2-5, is DTGVSQNPRHKITKRGQNVTFRCDPISEHNRLYWYRQTLGQGPEFLTYFQNEAQLEKSRLLSDRFSAERPKGSFSTLEIQRTEQGDSAMYLCASSLTVSGQETQYFGPGTRLLVL.